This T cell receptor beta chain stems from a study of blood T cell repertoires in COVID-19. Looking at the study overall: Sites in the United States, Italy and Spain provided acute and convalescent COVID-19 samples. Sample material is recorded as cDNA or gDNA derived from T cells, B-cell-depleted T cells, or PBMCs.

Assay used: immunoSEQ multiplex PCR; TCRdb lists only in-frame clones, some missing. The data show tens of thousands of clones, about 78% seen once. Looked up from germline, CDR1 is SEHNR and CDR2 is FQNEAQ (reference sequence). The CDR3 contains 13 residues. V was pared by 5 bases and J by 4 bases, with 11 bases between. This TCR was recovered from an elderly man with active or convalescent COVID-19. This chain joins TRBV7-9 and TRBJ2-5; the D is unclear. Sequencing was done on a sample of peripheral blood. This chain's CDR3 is CASSQFGGETQYF. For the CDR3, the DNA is TGTGCCAGCAGCCAATTCGGTGGAGAGACCCAGTACTTC.